This T cell receptor (beta chain) was recovered during a study of cytomegalovirus exposure and HLA in healthy donors. Study conclusions and caveats: The dataset shows that most TCR sequences were rare, while some public TCRs occurred in many donors. In a later analysis, HLA-C alleles had the fewest associated TCRs, DRB1 alleles the most.

Primers for the PCR totalled 60 Vbeta and 13 Jbeta. Sequencing was performed with immunoSEQ multiplex PCR; in TCRdb, only in-frame clones are kept and a portion is missing. The table includes more than 200,000 clones, about three quarters detected once. V lost 6 bases to trimming and J lost 1 base; unmatched junction nucleotides: 6. Germline loops: CDR1 MNHEY, CDR2 SVGAGI. This CDR3 contains 15 residues. Comment on this clone: The antigen is not known. The same CDR3 also results from other DNA sequences found in this sample.

This TCR was sampled from a man between 18 and 29 years old in good health and CMV-seronegative. V and J are TRBV6-5 and TRBJ2-7, with 10 bases lining up with TRBD2. Sequencing was carried out using PBMCs. The CDR3 region has the DNA TGTGCCAGCAGCACCCCTAGCGGGAGTTCCTACGAGCAGTACTTC. This gives the protein CASSTPSGSSYEQYF.